Here is one TCR beta chain with its context. The sample originates from a study of CD8 T cells in Susac syndrome. Reverse transcription of about 0.5 to 1 ug RNA was carried out with random hexamers. The immunoSEQ assay covered 54 Vbeta and 13 Jbeta segments for CDR3. MiXCR was run by TCRdb on the immunoSEQ multiplex PCR reads, yielding one entry per CDR3 protein. The data contain around 200,000 distinct CDR3 sequences, 95% of them seen just once; the ten biggest clones take up approximately 0.094%. Trimming removed 4 bases from V and 6 bases from J, with 16 bases in between. The CDR3 is made up of 15 amino acids. Germline CDR1 is SGHRS and CDR2 is YFSETQ.

The sequenced sample was CD4+ T cells from PBMCs. The TCR sequence derives from a human donor in good health. The chain employs TRBV5-1 and TRBJ1-4; no reliable D call. The CDR3 sequence: CASSPEIGPDEKLFF. Written as DNA, the CDR3 is TGCGCCAGCAGCCCCGAGATCGGACCAGATGAAAAACTGTTTTTT.